These 18 T cell receptor beta chains share one sample of origin, sequenced in a study of blood T cell repertoires in COVID-19. Sequencing used immunoSEQ multiplex PCR; TCRdb keeps in-frame clones, though not all of them. Of 180,000 or so clones in the sample, roughly 76% were seen once. Sample: peripheral blood. These receptors were taken from a woman aged 45-59 years with active or convalescent COVID-19.

V gene TRBV2 combines with J gene TRBJ2-3; 9 nucleotides line up with TRBD2. Germline V CDR1 and CDR2: SNHLY, FYNNEI. J was trimmed by 2 bases and V by 8 bases; bases with no gene match: 5. This CDR3 contains 14 residues. The CDR3 region is CASASGVLTDTQYF. The CDR3 bases are TGTGCCAGCGCTAGCGGGGTCCTCACAGATACGCAGTATTTT.

This clone was picked up one time. The V and J genes are TRBV12-3 or TRBV12-4 and TRBJ1-1; a weak D match, TRBD1 (6 bases). The V end lost 5 bases, the J end lost 4 bases, and 11 bases lay between the germline ends. This CDR3 contains 13 residues. This CDR3 is CASSTKQGTEAFF. The DNA for the CDR3 is TGTGCCAGCAGTACCAAACAGGGCACTGAAGCTTTCTTT.

V and J are TRBV6-6 and TRBJ2-7; TRBD1 matches at 8 bases. The CDR3 extends over 16 amino acids. V gave up 6 bases and J gave up 3 bases; unmatched junction bases: 13. Germline V gene sequence: CDR1 MNHNY, CDR2 SVGAGI (reference sequence). The CDR3 sequence is CASSRRQGLLVYEQYF. CDR3 DNA: TGTGCCAGCAGCCGAAGACAGGGGTTGTTGGTCTACGAGCAGTACTTC.

V is TRBV9 and J is TRBJ1-2; 7 bases map to TRBD1. The germline gives CDR1 SGDLS, CDR2 YYNGEE. CDR3 size: 14 residues. The trim removed 0 bases at V and 7 bases at J, leaving 6 bases unmatched. The CDR3 DNA sequence: TGTGCCAGCAGCGTAGGGACAGGTACCGCTGGCTACACCTTC. Its translation: CASSVGTGTAGYTF. The entire variable domain, with the rest obtained from reference TRBV9 and TRBJ1-2, is as follows: DSGVTQTPKHLITATGQRVTLRCSPRSGDLSVYWYQQSLDQGLQFLIQYYNGEERAKGNILERFSAQQFPDLHSELNLSSLELGDSALYFCASSVGTGTAGYTFGSGTRLTVV.

This rearrangement joins TRBV6-5 to TRBJ2-5; 8 bases are shared with TRBD1. Germline V gene data show CDR1 as MNHEY and CDR2 as SVGAGI. CDR3 length: 15 amino acids. V shed 7 bases, J shed 4 bases, and the junction held 11 bases outside the gene matches. CDR3 bases: TGTGCCAGCATCGACCGGGACAGGAGGGGAGAGACCCAGTACTTC. Its protein product is CASIDRDRRGETQYF.

The rearrangement uses TRBV10-3 and TRBJ1-1, with D possibly being TRBD1 (6 bases). This CDR3 region has 14 residues. The V and J ends lost 11 bases and 4 bases respectively, with 20 bases between them. Germline V gene sequence: CDR1 ENHRY, CDR2 SYGVKD. In DNA, the CDR3 is TGTGCCGCCAACCGAGCCGGGGGGCTCACTGAAGCTTTCTTT. Translated: CAANRAGGLTEAFF.

With regard to this clone: Other DNA sequences in this sample translate to the same CDR3. The chain employs TRBV5-1 and TRBJ1-2, with D possibly matching TRBD1 (5 bases). The germline CDR1 and CDR2 sequences are SGHRS and YFSETQ. V dropped 1 base and J dropped 2 bases, with 6 bases sitting between them. This CDR3 spans 13 amino acids. In nucleotides, the CDR3 is TGCGCCAGCAGCTTGCAGGGCAACTATGGCTACACCTTC. Encoded protein: CASSLQGNYGYTF.

The V call is TRBV2, the J call TRBJ2-5, with D unclear. V lost 4 bases to trimming and J lost 8 bases, with 8 bases between them. The CDR3 has 11 amino acids. Germline V gene lookup returns CDR1 SNHLY and CDR2 FYNNEI. CDR3 bases: TGTGCCAGCAGTGGGCTTGGTACCCAGTACTTC. Protein product: CASSGLGTQYF.

As DNA, the CDR3 is TGTGCCAGTACGGGACAGCCGGATAATTCACCCCTCCACTTT. Translated, it gives CASTGQPDNSPLHF. The chain couples TRBV28 to TRBJ1-6; 7 bases match TRBD1. Trimming cost V 9 bases and J 5 bases; bases outside gene matches: 7. The CDR3 has 14 amino acids. Germline CDR1 is MDHEN and CDR2 is SYDVKM.

Written as DNA, the CDR3 is TGTGCCATAGACGGGGGGGATTACACAGATACGCAGTATTTT. This gives the protein CAIDGGDYTDTQYF. The genes are TRBV28 and TRBJ2-3; 8 bases line up with TRBD2. CDR1 and CDR2 from the germline V gene are MDHEN and SYDVKM. The CDR3 sequence is 14 residues long. Trimming removed 10 bases from V and 2 bases from J; junction bases left unmatched: 8.

V is TRBV20-1 and J is TRBJ2-3, with D uncertain. The V gene lost 0 bases and the J gene lost 10 bases, with 8 bases spanning the gap. Per germline, CDR1 DFQATT and CDR2 SNEGSKA (reference sequence). The CDR3 spans 11 residues. The DNA for the CDR3 is TGCAGTGCTAGAGATGGCAATTCGCAGTATTTT. This sequence encodes CSARDGNSQYF.

This clone showed up just a few times. The chain uses TRBV7-4 and TRBJ1-6, with D perhaps matching TRBD1 (6 bases). CDR1 is SGHVT, CDR2 SQSDAQ, per germline. Trimming shortened V by 1 base and J by 5 bases, and 18 bases separated the two germline ends. This CDR3 spans 18 amino acids. The CDR3 sequence: CASSLVWTSEGDNSPLHF. The CDR3 DNA reads TGTGCCAGCAGCTTAGTTTGGACGTCTGAGGGGGATAATTCACCCCTCCACTTT.

The rearrangement uses TRBV5-8 and TRBJ1-5, with TRBD1 matching 8 bases. The CDR3 consists of 18 residues. Losses at the gene ends were 3 bases for V and 0 bases for J; bases not matched to a gene: 11. Germline-derived CDR1 and CDR2 are SGHTS and YDEGEE. CDR3 amino acids: CASSSDLTGVISNQPQHF. DNA of the CDR3: TGTGCCAGCAGCTCGGACCTGACAGGGGTAATTAGCAATCAGCCCCAGCATTTT.

Here the CDR3 reads CASSSHPVWAFF. DNA for the CDR3: TGTGCCAGCAGTTCCCATCCGGTATGGGCTTTCTTT. This chain joins TRBV28 and TRBJ1-1; unclear D gene. V was pared by 4 bases and J by 11 bases, with 14 bases between. There are 12 residues in the CDR3. From germline, CDR1 is MDHEN and CDR2 SYDVKM.

The chain joins TRBV19 to TRBJ1-5, with D maybe TRBD1 (6 bases). The CDR3 contains 15 residues. Germline-derived CDR1 and CDR2 are LNHDA and SQIVND (reference sequence). The germline V and J ends were trimmed by 5 bases and 2 bases, with 13 bases remaining between them. The DNA of the CDR3 is TGTGCCAGTAGTCAGGGGACACTAGGCAATCAGCCCCAGCATTTT. It is translated as CASSQGTLGNQPQHF. Full variable domain (remainder filled in from reference TRBV19 and TRBJ1-5): DGGITQSPKYLFRKEGQNVTLSCEQNLNHDAMYWYRQDPGQGLRLIYYSQIVNDFQKGDIAEGYSVSREKKESFPLTVTSAQKNPTAFYLCASSQGTLGNQPQHFGDGTRLSIL.

The J gene is TRBJ2-3, the V gene TRBV7-9; the D is unclear. This CDR3 has 12 amino acids. CDR1 SEHNR and CDR2 FQNEAQ come from the germline V gene (reference sequence). Trimming left V 6 bases short and J 6 bases short, with 10 bases between. The DNA for the CDR3 is TGTGCCAGCAGTGACGAACAGGATACGCAGTATTTT. This sequence encodes CASSDEQDTQYF.

The rearrangement joins TRBV9 to TRBJ2-1; D may be TRBD1 (6 bases). Trimming left V 0 bases short and J 0 bases short, with 7 bases between. This CDR3 comprises 15 residues. CDR1 is SGDLS and CDR2 is YYNGEE in the germline V gene. The CDR3 nucleotides read TGTGCCAGCAGCGTAGGCAGGGGCTCCTACAATGAGCAGTTCTTC. Residues: CASSVGRGSYNEQFF. The full variable domain, completed using reference TRBV9 and TRBJ2-1, is DSGVTQTPKHLITATGQRVTLRCSPRSGDLSVYWYQQSLDQGLQFLIQYYNGEERAKGNILERFSAQQFPDLHSELNLSSLELGDSALYFCASSVGRGSYNEQFFGPGTRLTVL.

In this sample, this clone turned up once. This chain links TRBV5-4 with TRBJ1-4; the match to TRBD1 covers 8 bases. Trimming took 5 bases from V and 6 from J; bases not matched to a gene: 6. The CDR3 has 14 residues. Germline V lookup: CDR1 SGHNT, CDR2 YYREEE (reference sequence). The CDR3 reads CASSSSGGHEKLFF. CDR3 bases: TGTGCCAGCAGTTCATCAGGGGGCCATGAAAAACTGTTTTTT. The variable domain in full, completed from reference TRBV5-4 and TRBJ1-4, reads ETGVTQSPTHLIKTRGQQVTLRCSSQSGHNTVSWYQQALGQGPQFIFQYYREEENGRGNFPPRFSGLQFPNYSSELNVNALELDDSALYLCASSSSGGHEKLFFGSGTQLSVL.